Sequencing of this T cell receptor (beta chain) was carried out in a study of T cell responses to AZD1222 COVID-19 vaccine. Regarding the study as a whole: White British people made up most donors, females outnumbered males, and clonal diversity was possibly underestimated. The study found vaccine-associated CD4 TCRs spanning spike, dominant at 160-218 and 743-854. Unmutated variant regions are reportedly the target of nearly half of TCRs that are spike-specific. Spike-specific TCR breadth and depth both grew after two AZD1222 doses.

A note on this clone: Its antigen is as yet unknown.

Sequencing used immunoSEQ multiplex PCR; TCRdb keeps in-frame clones, though not all of them. The sample lists around 130,000 clones, 70% to 90% occurring once. This TCR came from an adult in good health. The sequences come from peripheral blood, collected on day 0 of AZD1222 vaccination.

The CDR3 here is CAISGMTSREYNEQFF. Written as DNA, the CDR3 is TGTGCCATCAGTGGAATGACTAGCCGTGAGTACAATGAGCAGTTCTTC. The genes are TRBV10-3 and TRBJ2-1; 7 bases agree with TRBD2. The germline V gene encodes CDR1 ENHRY and CDR2 SYGVKD. V dropped 4 bases and J dropped 4; count of bases not matched to a gene: 10. The CDR3 consists of 16 residues.